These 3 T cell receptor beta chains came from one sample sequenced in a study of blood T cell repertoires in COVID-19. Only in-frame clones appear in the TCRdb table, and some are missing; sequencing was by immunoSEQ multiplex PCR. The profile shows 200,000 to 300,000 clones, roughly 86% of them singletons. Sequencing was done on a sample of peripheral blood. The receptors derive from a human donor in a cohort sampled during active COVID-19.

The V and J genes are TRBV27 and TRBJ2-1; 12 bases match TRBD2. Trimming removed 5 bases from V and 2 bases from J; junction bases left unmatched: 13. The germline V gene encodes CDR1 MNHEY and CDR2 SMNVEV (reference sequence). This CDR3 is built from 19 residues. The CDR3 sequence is CASSPGTIGLAGTYNEQFF. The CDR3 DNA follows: TGTGCCAGCAGTCCAGGGACAATCGGACTAGCGGGGACCTACAATGAGCAGTTCTTC.

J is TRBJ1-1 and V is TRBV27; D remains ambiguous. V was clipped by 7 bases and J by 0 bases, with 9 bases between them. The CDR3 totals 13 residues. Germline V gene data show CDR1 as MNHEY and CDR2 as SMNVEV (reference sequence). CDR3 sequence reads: CASTQAVNTEAFF. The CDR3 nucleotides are TGTGCCAGCACCCAGGCTGTGAACACTGAAGCTTTCTTT.

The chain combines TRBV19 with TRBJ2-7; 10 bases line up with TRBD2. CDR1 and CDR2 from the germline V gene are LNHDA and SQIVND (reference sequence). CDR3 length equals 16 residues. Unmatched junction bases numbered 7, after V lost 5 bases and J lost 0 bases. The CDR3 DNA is TGTGCCAGTAGTCCCGCTCTAGCGGGAGTCTCCTACGAGCAGTACTTC. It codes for CASSPALAGVSYEQYF.